The present T cell receptor (beta chain) was sequenced within a study of identical twins. Study observations and caveats: Among beta out-of-frame sequences, excess sharing between twins appeared weaker. Conclusions were based on cross-sectional statistical analysis, without following the same donors.

This clonotype turned up a few times. Its antigen is still unknown. Unique molecular identifiers were present on the cDNA, which also gained a universal primer site by template switching. TCRdb reanalysed the 5' RACE reads using MiXCR and keeps one entry per CDR3 protein. The sample lists 1.5 million to 2 million distinct CDR3 sequences, about 30% seen once, with 0.25% to 0.3% in the top ten. Germline CDR1 and CDR2: DFQATT and SNEGSKA (reference sequence). This CDR3 spans 12 amino acids. The V call is TRBV20-1, the J call TRBJ2-4; the D is unclear. The closer fit of TRBJ2-7 to the DNA end suggests the J call may be wrong. The sample comprised cord blood. The clonotype was recovered from a newborn girl in good health. For the CDR3, the DNA is TGCAGTGCTAGCCTCCTGCTTTCCGAGCAGTACTTC. Protein product: CSASLLLSEQYF.